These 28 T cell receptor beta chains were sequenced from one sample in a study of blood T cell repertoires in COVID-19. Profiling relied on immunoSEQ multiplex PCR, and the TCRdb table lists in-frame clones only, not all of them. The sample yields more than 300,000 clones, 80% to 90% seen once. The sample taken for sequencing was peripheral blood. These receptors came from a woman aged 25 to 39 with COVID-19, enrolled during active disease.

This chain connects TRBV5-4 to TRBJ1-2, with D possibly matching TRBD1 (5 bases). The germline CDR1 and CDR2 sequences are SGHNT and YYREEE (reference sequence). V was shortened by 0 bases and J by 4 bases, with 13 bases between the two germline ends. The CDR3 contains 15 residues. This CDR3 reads CASSLGTGPAYGYTF. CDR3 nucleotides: TGTGCCAGCAGCTTGGGTACAGGCCCTGCCTATGGCTACACCTTC.

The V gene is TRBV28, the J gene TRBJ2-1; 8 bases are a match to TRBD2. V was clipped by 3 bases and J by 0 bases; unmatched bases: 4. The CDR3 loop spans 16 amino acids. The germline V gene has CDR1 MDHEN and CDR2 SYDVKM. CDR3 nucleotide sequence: TGTGCCAGCAGTTTTAGCGGGATGAACTCCTACAATGAGCAGTTCTTC. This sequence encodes CASSFSGMNSYNEQFF.

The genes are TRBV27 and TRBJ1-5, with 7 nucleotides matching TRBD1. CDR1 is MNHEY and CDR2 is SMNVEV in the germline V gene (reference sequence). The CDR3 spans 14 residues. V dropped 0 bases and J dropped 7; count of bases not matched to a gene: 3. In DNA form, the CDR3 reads TGTGCCAGCAGTTTATCAGGGGGCTGGCAGCCCCAGCATTTT. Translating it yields CASSLSGGWQPQHF.

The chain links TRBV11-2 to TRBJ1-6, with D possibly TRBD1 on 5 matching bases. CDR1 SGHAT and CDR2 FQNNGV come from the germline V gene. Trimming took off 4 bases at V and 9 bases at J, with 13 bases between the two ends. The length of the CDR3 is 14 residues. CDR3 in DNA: TGTGCCAGCAGCTCAGGGATTCCGCCTTCACCCCTCCACTTT. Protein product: CASSSGIPPSPLHF.

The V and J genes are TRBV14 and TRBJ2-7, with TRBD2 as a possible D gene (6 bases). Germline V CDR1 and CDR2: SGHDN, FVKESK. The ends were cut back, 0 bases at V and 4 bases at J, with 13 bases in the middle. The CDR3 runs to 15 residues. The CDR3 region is CASSQDRRGTYEQYF. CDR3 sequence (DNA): TGTGCCAGCAGCCAAGATCGGCGGGGCACGTACGAGCAGTACTTC.

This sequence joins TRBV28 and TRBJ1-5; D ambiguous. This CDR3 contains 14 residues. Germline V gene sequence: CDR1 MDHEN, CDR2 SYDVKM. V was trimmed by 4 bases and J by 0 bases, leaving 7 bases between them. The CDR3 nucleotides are TGTGCCAGCAGTTCGGCGGATAGCAATCAGCCCCAGCATTTT. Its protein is CASSSADSNQPQHF.

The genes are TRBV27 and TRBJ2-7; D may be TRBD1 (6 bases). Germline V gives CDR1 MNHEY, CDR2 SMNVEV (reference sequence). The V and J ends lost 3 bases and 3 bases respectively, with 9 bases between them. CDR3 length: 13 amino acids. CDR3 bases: TGTGCCAGCAGTTTGGGGACATACTACGAGCAGTACTTC. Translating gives CASSLGTYYEQYF.

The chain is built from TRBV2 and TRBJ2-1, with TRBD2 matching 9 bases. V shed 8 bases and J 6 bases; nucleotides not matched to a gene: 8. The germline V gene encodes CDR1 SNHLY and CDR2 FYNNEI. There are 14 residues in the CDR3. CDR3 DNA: TGTGCCAGCTGCGAGCTAGCGGGATCCAATGAGCAGTTCTTC. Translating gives CASCELAGSNEQFF.

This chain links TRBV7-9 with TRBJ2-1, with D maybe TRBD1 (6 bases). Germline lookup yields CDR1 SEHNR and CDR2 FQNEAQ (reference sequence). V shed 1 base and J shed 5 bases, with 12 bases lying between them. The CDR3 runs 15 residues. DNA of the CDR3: TGTGCCAGCAGCTTAGTAACAGGGTGGCACAATGAGCAGTTCTTC. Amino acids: CASSLVTGWHNEQFF.

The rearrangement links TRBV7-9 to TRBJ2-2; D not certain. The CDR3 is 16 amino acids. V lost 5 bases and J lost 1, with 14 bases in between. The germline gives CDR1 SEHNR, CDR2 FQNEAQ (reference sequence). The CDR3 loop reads CASSRKLSMNTGELFF. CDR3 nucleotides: TGTGCCAGCAGCCGTAAGCTTTCTATGAACACCGGGGAGCTGTTTTTT. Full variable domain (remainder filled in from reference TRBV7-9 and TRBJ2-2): DTGVSQNPRHKITKRGQNVTFRCDPISEHNRLYWYRQTLGQGPEFLTYFQNEAQLEKSRLLSDRFSAERPKGSFSTLEIQRTEQGDSAMYLCASSRKLSMNTGELFFGEGSRLTVL.

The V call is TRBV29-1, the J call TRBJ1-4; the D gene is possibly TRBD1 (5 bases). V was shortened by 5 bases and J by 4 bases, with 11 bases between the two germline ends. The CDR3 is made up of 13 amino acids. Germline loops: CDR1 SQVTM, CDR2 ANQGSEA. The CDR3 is CSVKTANNEKLFF. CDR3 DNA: TGCAGCGTTAAGACAGCAAATAATGAAAAACTGTTTTTT.

CDR3 sequence reads: CASSLTGQNYGYTF. CDR3 in DNA: TGTGCCAGCAGCTTAACGGGACAGAACTATGGCTACACCTTC. V usage is TRBV7-3 and J usage is TRBJ1-2; TRBD1 agrees at 7 bases. V gave up 0 bases and J gave up 2 bases; unmatched junction bases: 0. The germline V gene has CDR1 SGHTA and CDR2 FQGTGA. The CDR3 totals 14 residues.

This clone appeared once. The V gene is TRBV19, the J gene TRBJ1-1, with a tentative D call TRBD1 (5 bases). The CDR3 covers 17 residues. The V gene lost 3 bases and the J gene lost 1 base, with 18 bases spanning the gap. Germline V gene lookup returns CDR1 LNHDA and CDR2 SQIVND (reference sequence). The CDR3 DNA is TGTGCCAGTAGTATCCTTCAGGACACTCAACCGAACACTGAAGCTTTCTTT. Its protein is CASSILQDTQPNTEAFF.

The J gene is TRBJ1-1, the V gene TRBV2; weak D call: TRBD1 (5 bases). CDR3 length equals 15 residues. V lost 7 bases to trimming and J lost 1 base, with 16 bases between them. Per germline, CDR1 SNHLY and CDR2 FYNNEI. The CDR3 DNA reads TGTGCCAGCACCCAGGGAACAGGACGGAACACTGAAGCTTTCTTT. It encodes CASTQGTGRNTEAFF.

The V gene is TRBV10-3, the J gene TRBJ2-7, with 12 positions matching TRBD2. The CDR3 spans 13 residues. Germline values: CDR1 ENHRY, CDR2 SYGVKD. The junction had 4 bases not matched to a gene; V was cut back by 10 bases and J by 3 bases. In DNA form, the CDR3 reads TGTGCCACTAGCGGGAGGGGGGACTACGAGCAGTACTTC. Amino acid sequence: CATSGRGDYEQYF.

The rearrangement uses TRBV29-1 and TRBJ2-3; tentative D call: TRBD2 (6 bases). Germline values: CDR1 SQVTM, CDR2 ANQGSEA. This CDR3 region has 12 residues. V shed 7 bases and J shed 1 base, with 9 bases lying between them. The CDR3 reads CSAGGRTDTQYF. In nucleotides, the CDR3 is TGCAGCGCCGGGGGTCGCACAGATACGCAGTATTTT.

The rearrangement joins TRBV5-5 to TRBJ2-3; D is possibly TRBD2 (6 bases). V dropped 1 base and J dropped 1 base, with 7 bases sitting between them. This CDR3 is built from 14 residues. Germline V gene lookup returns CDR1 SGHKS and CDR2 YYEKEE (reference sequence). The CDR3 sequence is CASSLSGGTDTQYF. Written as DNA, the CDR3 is TGTGCCAGCAGCTTGTCGGGGGGCACAGATACGCAGTATTTT.

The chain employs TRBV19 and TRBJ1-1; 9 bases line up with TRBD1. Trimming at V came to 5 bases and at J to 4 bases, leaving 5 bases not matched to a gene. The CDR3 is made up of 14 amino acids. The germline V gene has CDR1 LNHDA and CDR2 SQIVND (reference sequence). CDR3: CASSLLTGGTEAFF. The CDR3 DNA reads TGTGCCAGTAGTCTCTTGACAGGGGGCACTGAAGCTTTCTTT.

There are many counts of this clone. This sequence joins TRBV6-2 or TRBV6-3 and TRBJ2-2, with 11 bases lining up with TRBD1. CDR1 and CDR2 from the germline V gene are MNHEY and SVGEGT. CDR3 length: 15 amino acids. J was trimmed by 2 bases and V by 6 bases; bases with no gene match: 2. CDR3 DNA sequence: TGTGCCAGCAGCCGGACAGGGGGCAACACCGGGGAGCTGTTTTTT. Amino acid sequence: CASSRTGGNTGELFF.

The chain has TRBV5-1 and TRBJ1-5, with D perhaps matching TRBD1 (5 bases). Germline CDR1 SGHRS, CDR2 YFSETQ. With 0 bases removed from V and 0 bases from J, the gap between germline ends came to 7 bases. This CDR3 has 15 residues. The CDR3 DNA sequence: TGCGCCAGCAGCTTGGCGGGGGATAGCAATCAGCCCCAGCATTTT. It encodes CASSLAGDSNQPQHF.

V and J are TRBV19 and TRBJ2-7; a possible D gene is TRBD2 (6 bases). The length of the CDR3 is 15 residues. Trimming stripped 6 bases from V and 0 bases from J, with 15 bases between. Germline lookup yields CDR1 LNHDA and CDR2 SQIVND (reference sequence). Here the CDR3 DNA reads TGTGCCAGTAGCAGCAGCGGGCGACGCTCCTACGAGCAGTACTTC. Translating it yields CASSSSGRRSYEQYF.

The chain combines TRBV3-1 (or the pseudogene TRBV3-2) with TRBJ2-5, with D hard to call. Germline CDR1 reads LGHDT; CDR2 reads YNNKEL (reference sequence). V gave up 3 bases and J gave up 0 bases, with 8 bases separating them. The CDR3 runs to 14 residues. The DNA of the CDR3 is TGTGCCAGCAGCCAGCGCCGGGACCAAGAGACCCAGTACTTC. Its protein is CASSQRRDQETQYF.

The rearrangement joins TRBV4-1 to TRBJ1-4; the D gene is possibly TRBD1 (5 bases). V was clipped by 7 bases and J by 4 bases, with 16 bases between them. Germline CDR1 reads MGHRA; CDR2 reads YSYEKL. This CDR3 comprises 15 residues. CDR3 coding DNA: TGCGCCAGCACCCCTGCCGGGGGATTTAATGAAAAACTGTTTTTT. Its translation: CASTPAGGFNEKLFF.

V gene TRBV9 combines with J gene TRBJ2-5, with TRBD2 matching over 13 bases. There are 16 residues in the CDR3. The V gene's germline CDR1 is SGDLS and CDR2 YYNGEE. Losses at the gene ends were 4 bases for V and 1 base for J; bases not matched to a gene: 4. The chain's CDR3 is CASSPTSGRPQETQYF. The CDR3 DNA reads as TGTGCCAGCAGCCCGACTAGCGGGAGGCCCCAAGAGACCCAGTACTTC.

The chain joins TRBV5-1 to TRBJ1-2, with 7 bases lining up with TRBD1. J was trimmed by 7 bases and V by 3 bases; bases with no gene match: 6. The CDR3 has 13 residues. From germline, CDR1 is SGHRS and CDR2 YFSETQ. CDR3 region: CASSYDRESGYTF. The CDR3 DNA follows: TGCGCCAGCAGCTACGACAGGGAAAGTGGCTACACCTTC.

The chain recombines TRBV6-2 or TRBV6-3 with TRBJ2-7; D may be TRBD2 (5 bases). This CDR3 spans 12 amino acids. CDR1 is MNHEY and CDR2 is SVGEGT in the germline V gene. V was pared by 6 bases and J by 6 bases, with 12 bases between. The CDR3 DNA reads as TGTGCCAGCAGCCAAGGACTGGGCGAGCAGTACTTC. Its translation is CASSQGLGEQYF.

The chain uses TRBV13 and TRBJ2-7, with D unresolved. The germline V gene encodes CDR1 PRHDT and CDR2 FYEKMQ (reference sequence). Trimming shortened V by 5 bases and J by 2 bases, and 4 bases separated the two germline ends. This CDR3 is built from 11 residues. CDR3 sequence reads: CASSIAYEQYF. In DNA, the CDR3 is TGTGCCAGCAGCATCGCCTACGAGCAGTACTTC.

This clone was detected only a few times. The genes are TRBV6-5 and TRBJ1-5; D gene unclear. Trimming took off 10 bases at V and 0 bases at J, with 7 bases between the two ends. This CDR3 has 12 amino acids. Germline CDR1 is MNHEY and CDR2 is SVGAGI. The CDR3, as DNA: TGTGCCATCCCATGTAGCAATCAGCCCCAGCATTTT. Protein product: CAIPCSNQPQHF.